These 14 T cell receptor beta chains share one sample of origin, sequenced in a study of identical twins. TCRdb independently ran MiXCR on the 5' RACE reads; one entry per CDR3 protein. The sample includes around 450,000 distinct CDR3 sequences, 14% seen only once; the top ten take over 0.5%. These data are also associated with another study on yellow fever vaccine responses in identical twins.

The source material was CD4+ T cells sorted from blood. The receptors were sampled from a woman younger than 30 in good health.

This clonotype appeared a few times. The V call is TRBV2, the J call TRBJ2-2; no clear D. Looked up from germline, CDR1 is SNHLY and CDR2 is FYNNEI. The CDR3 length is 16 residues. V lost 4 bases and J 7 bases, leaving 19 bases between the germline ends. CDR3: CASSVTVLQTGGELFF. The CDR3 nucleotides are TGTGCCAGCAGTGTTACGGTGCTTCAGACCGGCGGGGAGCTGTTTTTT.

This clonotype showed up just a few times. The chain has TRBV29-1 and TRBJ2-3, with D possibly being TRBD1 (5 bases). Germline CDR1 SQVTM, CDR2 ANQGSEA. Deletions cut 4 bases from V and 6 bases from J, with 11 bases between. This CDR3 is built from 12 residues. CDR3 sequence: CSVGRQTDTQYF. The CDR3 DNA follows: TGCAGCGTTGGGAGACAGACTGATACGCAGTATTTT.

The gene calls are TRBV27 and TRBJ2-2, with a weak D call TRBD1 (6 bases). The CDR3 has 14 residues. Trimming pared 4 bases from V and 4 bases from J, leaving 10 bases between. CDR1 is MNHEY and CDR2 is SMNVEV in the germline V gene (reference sequence). As DNA, the CDR3 is TGTGCCAGCAGTTACAGGGACGGCACCGGGGAGCTGTTTTTT. Its protein product is CASSYRDGTGELFF.

This clonotype was seen a few times. The CDR3 DNA sequence: TGCAGTGCTAGACCCCTAGCGGGAAGGGGAGATACGCAGTATTTT. Translating it yields CSARPLAGRGDTQYF. This rearrangement joins TRBV20-1 to TRBJ2-3; 9 bases agree with TRBD2. This CDR3 contains 15 residues. The junction had 8 bases not matched to a gene; V was cut back by 2 bases and J by 5 bases. Per the germline V gene, CDR1 is DFQATT and CDR2 is SNEGSKA (reference sequence).

The chain has TRBV20-1 and TRBJ2-3, with TRBD2 matching over 10 bases. The CDR3 covers 14 residues. The V gene's germline CDR1 is DFQATT and CDR2 SNEGSKA (reference sequence). V lost 1 base, J lost 6 bases, and 4 bases stayed unmatched. CDR3 sequence: CSARVSGGADTQYF. DNA of the CDR3: TGCAGTGCTAGAGTCAGCGGGGGGGCCGATACGCAGTATTTT.

The chain links TRBV12-3 or TRBV12-4 to TRBJ2-5; TRBD2 aligns across 7 bases. V lost 2 bases, J lost 2 bases, and 8 bases stayed unmatched. The CDR3 consists of 16 residues. CDR3 region: CASSLMLAEIQETQYF. CDR3 bases: TGTGCCAGCAGTTTAATGCTAGCGGAGATACAAGAGACCCAGTACTTC.

This clonotype was recorded a few times. The rearrangement uses TRBV14 and TRBJ2-1; TRBD2 aligns across 10 bases. The V gene's germline CDR1 is SGHDN and CDR2 FVKESK. The V gene end was trimmed by 3 bases and the J gene end by 7 bases; junction bases not matched to a gene: 9. The CDR3 runs to 16 residues. CDR3 in amino acids: CASSHRLAGNRNEQFF. The DNA of the CDR3 is TGTGCCAGCAGCCACCGACTAGCGGGCAATAGGAATGAGCAGTTCTTC.

The chain joins TRBV5-6 to TRBJ1-2, with D unclear. V dropped 5 bases and J dropped 1 base, with 18 bases sitting between them. The CDR3 runs 16 residues. Germline CDR1 reads SGHDT; CDR2 reads YYEEEE. CDR3 protein: CASSLKSQTGNYGYTF. In DNA, the CDR3 is TGTGCCAGCAGTCTTAAGTCACAGACGGGTAACTATGGCTACACCTTC.

This chain uses TRBV20-1 with TRBJ2-3; 8 bases agree with TRBD2. V was clipped by 6 bases and J by 2 bases; unmatched bases: 13. The germline gives CDR1 DFQATT, CDR2 SNEGSKA (reference sequence). The CDR3 is 16 amino acids. The CDR3 loop reads CSAPLYGRADTDTQYF. The DNA for the CDR3 is TGCAGTGCCCCCCTTTACGGGAGGGCAGACACAGATACGCAGTATTTT.

This clonotype has more than one count but fewer than ten. The chain uses TRBV11-2 and TRBJ2-2, with 11 bases aligning to TRBD2. This CDR3 spans 16 amino acids. V was clipped by 5 bases and J by 8 bases; unmatched bases: 10. The V gene's germline CDR1 is SGHAT and CDR2 FQNNGV. The CDR3 is CASSLGTSGTPGELFF. CDR3 sequence (DNA): TGTGCCAGCAGCCTGGGGACTAGCGGTACCCCGGGGGAGCTGTTTTTT.

The chain recombines TRBV14 with TRBJ2-5, with no clear D. CDR3 length: 12 amino acids. Looked up from germline, CDR1 is SGHDN and CDR2 is FVKESK. Deletions cut 2 bases from V and 5 bases from J, with 6 bases between. The CDR3 loop is CASSQSAETQYF. The CDR3 region has the DNA TGTGCCAGCAGCCAATCCGCCGAGACCCAGTACTTC.

Note on this clonotype: Mismatch with germline at one junction end may stem from a read error. The CDR3 loop reads CASSLSGSRHTRYF. CDR3 in DNA: TGTGCCAGCAGCCTTAGCGGGAGTAGGCATACGCGGTATTTT. The chain links TRBV7-2 to TRBJ2-3, with 9 nucleotides matching TRBD2. Germline values: CDR1 SGHTA, CDR2 FQGNSA. This CDR3 is built from 14 residues.

This clonotype has a handful of counts. This sequence joins TRBV5-6 and TRBJ2-6; D remains unclear. Germline assignment: CDR1 SGHDT and CDR2 YYEEEE. The CDR3 covers 15 residues. V lost 7 bases, J lost 0 bases, and 11 bases lay in between. CDR3 DNA: TGTGCCAGCGAGTATACACTCTCTGGGGCCAACGTCCTGACTTTC. Translating it yields CASEYTLSGANVLTF.

This clonotype appeared a few times. V gene TRBV2 combines with J gene TRBJ2-1; the match to TRBD2 covers 8 bases. V dropped 7 bases and J dropped 10; count of bases not matched to a gene: 12. The germline gives CDR1 SNHLY, CDR2 FYNNEI. CDR3 length: 14 residues. The CDR3 region is CASMRGARSGEQFF. The CDR3 DNA sequence: TGTGCCAGCATGCGGGGGGCGAGATCTGGGGAGCAGTTCTTC.